What follows are 26 T cell receptor beta chains derived from one specimen sequenced in a study of shared clonotypes between healthy human individuals. Profiled with immunoSEQ multiplex PCR; TCRdb holds only in-frame clones, not every one. The sample has 2 million to 2.5 million clones, more than 80% seen once. The material sequenced was naive CD4+ T cells from PBMCs. Subset: CD45RA+ positively selected. The source is a man younger than 30 in good health. Some clones in this sample may be carry-over from other donors' samples.

The genes are TRBV20-1 and TRBJ2-7, with D uncertain. The CDR3 runs to 11 residues. Germline CDR1 DFQATT, CDR2 SNEGSKA (reference sequence). V gave up 5 bases and J gave up 4 bases, with 9 bases separating them. The CDR3: CSAAAGYEQYF. In nucleotides, the CDR3 is TGCAGTGCTGCCGCCGGGTACGAGCAGTACTTC.

The chain links TRBV6-1 to TRBJ2-7, with D possibly being TRBD2 (7 bases). The germline V gene has CDR1 MNHNS and CDR2 SASEGT. With 7 bases removed from V and 10 bases from J, the gap between germline ends came to 20 bases. There are 13 residues in the CDR3. CDR3 loop: CASKAGASSKQYF. CDR3 bases: TGTGCCAGCAAGGCGGGGGCGTCGTCCAAACAGTACTTC.

About this clone: The sample has other DNA sequences that encode this CDR3 too. V usage is TRBV7-3 and J usage is TRBJ1-1, with D possibly being TRBD1 (5 bases). The V end was cut by 1 base, the J end by 5 bases, with 8 bases between. The CDR3 length is 13 residues. Germline V gene sequence: CDR1 SGHTA, CDR2 FQGTGA. In DNA, the CDR3 is TGTGCCAGCAGCTTAAGTGGGGGGACTGAAGCTTTCTTT. Amino acid sequence: CASSLSGGTEAFF.

This chain connects TRBV15 to TRBJ1-2; a possible D gene is TRBD1 (5 bases). The CDR3 spans 14 residues. Germline values: CDR1 LNHNV, CDR2 YYDKDF (reference sequence). The V and J ends lost 0 bases and 6 bases respectively, with 11 bases between them. CDR3 sequence (DNA): TGTGCCACCAGCAGAGATCGGGACGGGCATGGCTACACCTTC. Translated, it gives CATSRDRDGHGYTF. The full variable domain, completed using reference TRBV15 and TRBJ1-2, is DAMVIQNPRYQVTQFGKPVTLSCSQTLNHNVMYWYQQKSSQAPKLLFHYYDKDFNNEADTPDNFQSRRPNTSFCFLDIRSPGLGDTAMYLCATSRDRDGHGYTFGSGTRLTVV.

This sequence joins TRBV5-6 and TRBJ1-4; 7 positions match TRBD1. The CDR3 runs 15 residues. Germline CDR1 reads SGHDT; CDR2 reads YYEEEE. J was trimmed by 5 bases and V by 1 base; bases with no gene match: 5. DNA for the CDR3: TGTGCCAGCAGCTTGTGGACAGGTCTAAATGAAAAACTGTTTTTT. This encodes CASSLWTGLNEKLFF.

The chain employs TRBV14 and TRBJ2-3, with a possible D match to TRBD2 (6 bases). Germline V gives CDR1 SGHDN, CDR2 FVKESK. V was cut by 4 bases and J by 3 bases, with 11 bases left in between. The CDR3 length is 14 residues. CDR3 sequence (DNA): TGTGCCAGCAGCCCTCGGGACTTTACAGATACGCAGTATTTT. Translating gives CASSPRDFTDTQYF.

V and J are TRBV6-5 and TRBJ2-1; 9 nucleotides agree with TRBD2. Germline lookup yields CDR1 MNHEY and CDR2 SVGAGI. Trimming removed 6 bases from V and 4 bases from J; junction bases left unmatched: 7. The CDR3 is made up of 15 amino acids. CDR3 sequence (DNA): TGTGCCAGCAGCGTGACTAGCGGAGTATACAATGAGCAGTTCTTC. This encodes CASSVTSGVYNEQFF.

The chain carries TRBV7-2 and TRBJ2-7, with 7 bases matching TRBD2. With V trimmed by 2 bases and J by 2 bases, 9 bases remained unmatched. Germline V gene lookup returns CDR1 SGHTA and CDR2 FQGNSA. The CDR3 runs to 16 residues. The DNA for the CDR3 is TGTGCCAGCAGCTTATTGGGGCTAGCGGACGCCTACGAGCAGTACTTC. This gives the protein CASSLLGLADAYEQYF.

This chain uses TRBV15 with TRBJ2-3; 8 nucleotides align to TRBD2. This CDR3 is built from 16 residues. The V gene's germline CDR1 is LNHNV and CDR2 YYDKDF (reference sequence). V trimming: 0 bases; J trimming: 6 bases; junction bases outside the gene matches: 8. The CDR3 DNA reads TGTGCCACCAGCAGAGATTACGGACTAGCAACCGATACGCAGTATTTT. Protein product: CATSRDYGLATDTQYF.

The rearrangement uses TRBV6-4 and TRBJ1-2; maybe TRBD1 (5 bases). CDR3 length: 15 amino acids. V shed 5 bases and J shed 4 bases, with 17 bases lying between them. CDR1 MRHNA and CDR2 SNTAGT come from the germline V gene. For the CDR3, the DNA is TGTGCCAGCAGTCCTTACTCCGGACAATTCTATGGCTACACCTTC. Amino acids: CASSPYSGQFYGYTF.

The rearrangement links TRBV10-3 to TRBJ1-1; a possible D gene is TRBD1 (6 bases). The V gene's germline CDR1 is ENHRY and CDR2 SYGVKD. The CDR3 totals 14 residues. V was shortened by 6 bases and J by 1 base, with 12 bases between the two germline ends. The CDR3 DNA is TGTGCCATCAGGACGGGACAAACGAACACTGAAGCTTTCTTT. Residues: CAIRTGQTNTEAFF.

In the case of this clone: The same CDR3 is also encoded by other DNA sequences in this sample. This chain links TRBV5-1 with TRBJ2-1; D is tentatively TRBD1 or TRBD2 (5 bases each). The CDR3 spans 15 residues. V was shortened by 0 bases and J by 4 bases, with 11 bases between the two germline ends. In germline, CDR1 is SGHRS, CDR2 YFSETQ. The CDR3 loop is CASSLVPGAYNEQFF. CDR3 DNA sequence: TGCGCCAGCAGCTTGGTTCCCGGGGCTTACAATGAGCAGTTCTTC.

This clone was seen more than once but under ten times. The chain is built from TRBV6-5 and TRBJ1-4, with D possibly being TRBD1 (6 bases). Trimming removed 6 bases at V and 4 bases at J, with 12 bases between. Germline loops: CDR1 MNHEY, CDR2 SVGAGI. This CDR3 spans 14 amino acids. In DNA, the CDR3 is TGTGCCAGCAGCCGAGGGGGAGGTAATGAAAAACTGTTTTTT. Translation: CASSRGGGNEKLFF.

The V call is TRBV7-9, the J call TRBJ2-7, with D uncertain. V lost 5 bases, J lost 0 bases, and 8 bases lay in between. This CDR3 region has 13 residues. Germline V lookup: CDR1 SEHNR, CDR2 FQNEAQ (reference sequence). The CDR3 DNA reads as TGTGCCAGCAGCAAACAAAGCTCCTACGAGCAGTACTTC. Its protein is CASSKQSSYEQYF.

This rearrangement joins TRBV7-2 to TRBJ2-7, with 7 bases lining up with TRBD1. Trimming cost V 4 bases and J 6 bases; bases outside gene matches: 6. The V gene's germline CDR1 is SGHTA and CDR2 FQGNSA. This CDR3 contains 13 residues. CDR3 amino acids: CASSSRQGGEQYF. CDR3 bases: TGTGCCAGCAGCTCCCGACAGGGCGGCGAGCAGTACTTC.

This chain links TRBV5-4 with TRBJ1-2, with TRBD1 matching over 10 bases. Germline CDR1 is SGHNT and CDR2 is YYREEE (reference sequence). J lost 7 bases, V lost 4 bases, and 4 bases had no gene match. This CDR3 has 13 residues. CDR3: CASSRQGAAGYTF. The CDR3 DNA sequence: TGTGCCAGCAGCCGACAGGGGGCGGCTGGCTACACCTTC.

About this clone: This specimen includes other DNA sequences encoding the same CDR3. The chain employs TRBV15 and TRBJ2-5; D is unclear. CDR3 length equals 13 residues. Trimming took 1 base from V and 5 from J, leaving 8 bases between them. Germline CDR1 and CDR2: LNHNV and YYDKDF (reference sequence). CDR3 sequence reads: CATSRVGSETQYF. The CDR3 DNA follows: TGTGCCACCAGCAGAGTGGGTTCGGAGACCCAGTACTTC.

As for this clone: The same CDR3 is also encoded by other DNA sequences in this sample. The chain links TRBV5-1 to TRBJ2-1; 10 bases agree with TRBD2. J gave up 7 bases and V 0 bases, and 4 bases lay outside the gene matches. The CDR3 is 15 residues long. Germline-derived CDR1 and CDR2 are SGHRS and YFSETQ. In nucleotides, the CDR3 is TGCGCCAGCAGCTTGGGGCTAGCGGGGGCGAATGAGCAGTTCTTC. Encoded protein: CASSLGLAGANEQFF. Full variable domain (remainder filled in from reference TRBV5-1 and TRBJ2-1): KAGVTQTPRYLIKTRGQQVTLSCSPISGHRSVSWYQQTPGQGLQFLFEYFSETQRNKGNFPGRFSGRQFSNSRSEMNVSTLELGDSALYLCASSLGLAGANEQFFGPGTRLTVL.

The genes are TRBV7-8 and TRBJ2-5, with 7 bases fitting TRBD2. The CDR3 runs to 16 residues. V was pared by 4 bases and J by 0 bases, with 8 bases of the junction left unmatched. Germline V gives CDR1 SGHVS, CDR2 FQNEAQ. The CDR3 here is CASSYLSGLYQETQYF. The CDR3 nucleotides are TGTGCCAGCAGCTACCTTAGCGGGTTGTACCAAGAGACCCAGTACTTC. Using reference TRBV7-8 and TRBJ2-5 for the parts outside the CDR3, the full variable domain is GAGVSQSPRYKVAKRGQDVALRCDPISGHVSLFWYQQALGQGPEFLTYFQNEAQLDKSGLPSDRFFAERPEGSVSTLKIQRTQQEDSAVYLCASSYLSGLYQETQYFGPGTRLLVL.

The chain links TRBV27 to TRBJ2-7; a possible D gene is TRBD1 (6 bases). Germline V gene lookup returns CDR1 MNHEY and CDR2 SMNVEV (reference sequence). Deletions cut 4 bases from V and 3 bases from J, with 13 bases between. This CDR3 is built from 14 residues. The CDR3, as DNA: TGTGCCAGCAGTTCCCCGACAGGAGACTACGAGCAGTACTTC. This codes for CASSSPTGDYEQYF.

With regard to this clone: The sample has other DNA sequences that encode this CDR3 too. The chain uses TRBV28 and TRBJ1-2; D might be TRBD1 (5 bases). Germline V gene sequence: CDR1 MDHEN, CDR2 SYDVKM. Trimming removed 1 base at V and 7 bases at J, with 7 bases between. This CDR3 has 12 amino acids. The CDR3 DNA reads TGTGCCAGCAGTTTATCAGGGCGTGGCTACACCTTC. Encoded protein: CASSLSGRGYTF.

V gene TRBV7-2 combines with J gene TRBJ2-4; D possibly corresponds to TRBD2 (5 bases). CDR3 length equals 16 residues. Germline CDR1 SGHTA, CDR2 FQGNSA. Between the trimmed V and J ends, which lost 2 bases and 4 bases, there was a span of 15 bases. The DNA for the CDR3 is TGTGCCAGCAGCTTAACGCCTTCCAGCGGAAAAAACATTCAGTACTTC. Its translation: CASSLTPSSGKNIQYF.

This rearrangement joins TRBV11-2 to TRBJ2-7; D uncertain. In germline, CDR1 is SGHAT, CDR2 FQNNGV. V was pared by 5 bases and J by 4 bases, with 15 bases between. There are 14 residues in the CDR3. CDR3 protein: CASSPSSALYEQYF. The DNA of the CDR3 is TGTGCCAGCAGCCCCAGTTCGGCCCTTTACGAGCAGTACTTC.

This chain connects TRBV7-9 to TRBJ1-3; D is unclear. Germline CDR1 SEHNR, CDR2 FQNEAQ (reference sequence). V lost 2 bases, J lost 4 bases, and 12 bases lay in between. There are 15 residues in the CDR3. The CDR3 nucleotides are TGTGCCAGCAGCTTATTAATGGGGATCGGAAACACCATATATTTT. Its protein product is CASSLLMGIGNTIYF. Variable domain in full (rest from reference TRBV7-9 and TRBJ1-3): DTGVSQNPRHKITKRGQNVTFRCDPISEHNRLYWYRQTLGQGPEFLTYFQNEAQLEKSRLLSDRFSAERPKGSFSTLEIQRTEQGDSAMYLCASSLLMGIGNTIYFGEGSWLTVV.

The CDR3 region has the DNA TGCGCCAGCAGCGGCGATCCCGTCGGTGAAAAACTGTTTTTT. The encoded protein is CASSGDPVGEKLFF. The V and J genes are TRBV5-1 and TRBJ1-4; D ambiguous. Germline-derived CDR1 and CDR2 are SGHRS and YFSETQ. CDR3 length: 14 residues. Deletions cut 4 bases from V and 7 bases from J, with 14 bases between.

The V and J genes are TRBV30 and TRBJ2-2; weak D call: TRBD2 (5 bases). The germline V gene encodes CDR1 GTSNPN and CDR2 SVGIG (reference sequence). The CDR3 loop spans 13 amino acids. The V and J ends lost 1 base and 5 bases respectively, with 8 bases between them. The CDR3, as DNA: TGTGCCTGGAGTGGAACTAGGACCGGGGAGCTGTTTTTT. Protein sequence: CAWSGTRTGELFF.